This T cell receptor beta chain derives from a study of blood T cell repertoires in COVID-19. The data were produced by immunoSEQ multiplex PCR, yet TCRdb's version contains in-frame clones alone and is incomplete. The sample has a few hundred thousand clones, 86% seen once; the top ten hold about 3%. The germline V gene has CDR1 MNHEY and CDR2 SMNVEV (reference sequence). The CDR3 has 14 amino acids. Trimming removed 5 bases from V and 5 bases from J; junction bases left unmatched: 6. The TCR originated in a woman aged 25 to 39 with active or convalescent COVID-19. Material: peripheral blood. The chain combines TRBV27 with TRBJ2-1, with 7 bases fitting TRBD1. The CDR3 spells CASSPRDSDNEQFF. Written as DNA, the CDR3 is TGTGCCAGCAGTCCCAGGGACAGCGACAATGAGCAGTTCTTC.